This TCR beta chain appears in the sequencing data of a study of blood T cell repertoires in COVID-19. The overall study: Spain, Italy and the United States supplied samples that represented acute and convalescent COVID-19. T cells, B-cell-depleted T cells, or PBMCs provided the cDNA or gDNA that served as material.

Germline-derived CDR1 and CDR2 are MNHEY and SVGEGT. The V and J ends lost 6 bases and 9 bases respectively, with 15 bases between them. This CDR3 has 14 residues. In the authors' workflow: Researchers report that nucleated cell counts were estimated from reference gene primer amplification. The table came from immunoSEQ multiplex PCR; TCRdb's copy has only in-frame clones and leaves some out. V and J calls and clone size are given by that table; D and trimming were obtained from the DNA. This table holds about 200,000 clones, approximately 86% found once. The TCR originated in a woman aged 60 to 75 with acute COVID-19. J is TRBJ1-6 and V is TRBV6-2 or TRBV6-3; no definite D call. Sequencing input: PBMCs or T cells enriched from blood (not recorded which). CDR3 nucleotide sequence: TGTGCCAGCAGCGCACCCCTTTCGGGTTCACCCCTCCACTTT. Its translation: CASSAPLSGSPLHF.